The 15 T cell receptor beta chains presented below share a single source sample, sequenced in a study of control samples from healthy donors and cancer patients. TCRdb's table, derived via immunoSEQ multiplex PCR, lists solely in-frame clones and lacks some. Here the sample spans roughly 370,000 clones, more than 80% being singletons. Sequencing was carried out using PBMCs. The receptors were gathered from a man between 35 and 55 years old with head and neck cancer.

The J gene is TRBJ1-2, the V gene TRBV15, with D possibly TRBD1 on 5 matching bases. Germline V gene data show CDR1 as LNHNV and CDR2 as YYDKDF (reference sequence). The CDR3 is 16 residues long. Trimming shortened V by 0 bases and J by 2 bases, and 13 bases separated the two germline ends. The CDR3 bases are TGTGCCACCAGCAGAGATGGGGGGGTAGGAAACTATGGCTACACCTTC. It is translated as CATSRDGGVGNYGYTF.

The chain joins TRBV19 to TRBJ1-1; D is uncertain. Trimming left V 4 bases short and J 4 bases short, with 13 bases between. Germline V gene sequence: CDR1 LNHDA, CDR2 SQIVND (reference sequence). This CDR3 comprises 14 residues. The CDR3 is CASSTSLGPTEAFF. CDR3 sequence (DNA): TGTGCCAGTAGTACCTCCCTTGGGCCCACTGAAGCTTTCTTT.

The chain employs TRBV30 and TRBJ2-7, with D hard to call. Germline V CDR1 and CDR2: GTSNPN, SVGIG (reference sequence). The CDR3 totals 13 residues. V was cut by 0 bases and J by 2 bases, with 8 bases left in between. CDR3 sequence reads: CAWSVTVTYEQYF. The CDR3 DNA is TGTGCCTGGAGTGTAACAGTAACCTACGAGCAGTACTTC.

This clone appeared a single time. V is TRBV29-1 and J is TRBJ1-1; the match to TRBD1 covers 7 bases. After removal of 5 bases from V and 0 bases from J, the junction contained 12 bases not matched to a gene. Germline-derived CDR1 and CDR2 are SQVTM and ANQGSEA. The CDR3 has 16 residues. The CDR3 region is CSVWARAGTVNTEAFF. As DNA, the CDR3 is TGCAGCGTTTGGGCCCGCGCCGGGACAGTGAACACTGAAGCTTTCTTT.

The gene calls are TRBV5-4 and TRBJ2-7; D is unclear. The CDR3 covers 13 residues. The germline V and J ends were trimmed by 4 bases and 7 bases, with 15 bases remaining between them. In germline, CDR1 is SGHNT, CDR2 YYREEE (reference sequence). CDR3 nucleotides: TGTGCCAGCAGCCAAGTATCTCGCCGGGAGCAGTACTTC. Residues: CASSQVSRREQYF. Using reference TRBV5-4 and TRBJ2-7 for the parts outside the CDR3, the full variable domain is ETGVTQSPTHLIKTRGQQVTLRCSSQSGHNTVSWYQQALGQGPQFIFQYYREEENGRGNFPPRFSGLQFPNYSSELNVNALELDDSALYLCASSQVSRREQYFGPGTRLTVT.

The chain is built from TRBV27 and TRBJ2-1; TRBD2 matches at 12 bases. The V gene end was trimmed by 7 bases and the J gene end by 9 bases; junction bases not matched to a gene: 7. Germline-derived CDR1 and CDR2 are MNHEY and SMNVEV (reference sequence). The CDR3 has 14 amino acids. The CDR3 loop reads CASKTSGRPVEQFF. The DNA for the CDR3 is TGTGCCAGCAAGACTAGCGGGAGACCCGTTGAGCAGTTCTTC.

V usage is TRBV7-9 and J usage is TRBJ2-7, with TRBD1 as a possible D gene (6 bases). In germline, CDR1 is SEHNR, CDR2 FQNEAQ (reference sequence). The V gene lost 4 bases and the J gene lost 6 bases, with 22 bases spanning the gap. The CDR3 is 16 amino acids. The CDR3 spells CASSSRQARSLSEQYF. Here the CDR3 DNA reads TGTGCCAGCAGCTCTAGACAGGCGCGCTCTCTCTCCGAGCAGTACTTC.

The chain carries TRBV12-5 and TRBJ2-7, with D tentatively TRBD2 (6 bases). Germline V gives CDR1 LGHNT, CDR2 FRNRAP. Trimming left V 3 bases short and J 4 bases short, with 13 bases between. This CDR3 contains 14 residues. The CDR3 DNA is TGTGCTAGTGGTTTCGGGACTCCCCGTTACGAGCAGTACTTC. The encoded protein is CASGFGTPRYEQYF.

This chain joins TRBV19 and TRBJ1-5, with D hard to call. V lost 7 bases, J lost 6 bases, and 16 bases lay in between. The CDR3 loop spans 14 amino acids. Germline V CDR1 and CDR2: LNHDA, SQIVND (reference sequence). CDR3 bases: TGTGCCAGTACCCACCAAGGTCGAATTCAGCCCCAGCATTTT. Protein sequence: CASTHQGRIQPQHF.

The gene calls are TRBV4-1 and TRBJ2-7; D call uncertain. The V gene's germline CDR1 is MGHRA and CDR2 YSYEKL. The CDR3 consists of 15 residues. V lost 1 base, J lost 0 bases, and 10 bases lay in between. The CDR3 protein is CASSQARSDSYEQYF. The CDR3 bases are TGCGCCAGCAGCCAAGCTCGGTCCGACTCCTACGAGCAGTACTTC.

The chain couples TRBV9 to TRBJ2-3; perhaps D is TRBD1 or TRBD2 (5 bases each). Trimming removed 4 bases at V and 6 bases at J, with 18 bases between. This CDR3 has 15 residues. In germline, CDR1 is SGDLS, CDR2 YYNGEE. In DNA, the CDR3 is TGTGCCAGCAGCCTGCTGGGGGAAGATCTGGATACGCAGTATTTT. As protein: CASSLLGEDLDTQYF.

This sequence joins TRBV9 and TRBJ1-3, with TRBD1 matching 8 bases. Looked up from germline, CDR1 is SGDLS and CDR2 is YYNGEE. The ends lost 3 bases at V and 3 bases at J; junction bases unmatched: 5. This CDR3 is built from 15 residues. CDR3 loop: CASSAGQGFGNTIYF. CDR3 bases: TGTGCCAGCAGCGCCGGACAGGGTTTTGGAAACACCATATATTTT.

This chain connects TRBV6-5 to TRBJ1-1; D remains unclear. The CDR3 is made up of 14 amino acids. Germline-derived CDR1 and CDR2 are MNHEY and SVGAGI. Trimming removed 8 bases from V and 1 base from J, with 14 bases in between. Here the CDR3 reads CASRRRGGNTEAFF. Written as DNA, the CDR3 is TGTGCCAGCCGTCGTCGAGGCGGGAACACTGAAGCTTTCTTT.

This chain uses TRBV12-2 with TRBJ2-7; the table's D call TRBD2 went unverified against the DNA. TRBV12-2 is termed a pseudogene. This CDR3 is built from 16 residues. DNA of the CDR3: TGTGCAAGTCGCCCAGGGGTATTGGGGACTACCTACGAGCAGTACTTC. Its translation: CASRPGVLGTTYEQYF.

V usage is TRBV2 and J usage is TRBJ1-5; 9 bases are shared with TRBD1. This CDR3 has 14 residues. Germline trimming cut 6 bases from V and 4 bases from J; bases unmatched to any gene: 4. CDR1 and CDR2 from the germline V gene are SNHLY and FYNNEI. The CDR3 here is CASSPDRGNQPQHF. The CDR3 coding sequence is TGTGCCAGCAGCCCAGACAGGGGGAATCAGCCCCAGCATTTT.